This T cell receptor (beta chain) appears in the sequencing data of a study of T-cell reconstitution after alpha-beta-depleted transplantation in children. The CDR3 is 13 amino acids. V gave up 6 bases and J gave up 4 bases, with 12 bases separating them. Germline V lookup: CDR1 MNHNY, CDR2 SVGAGI (reference sequence). Molecular barcoding with unique molecular identifiers was used for the TCRbeta library. TCRdb reanalysed the PCR reads using MiXCR and keeps one entry per CDR3 protein. The profile shows about 580,000 distinct CDR3 sequences, approximately 22% of them singletons. Points on this clonotype: Antigen specificity is unknown.

The study's findings and limits: The study traced high day-60 TCRbeta diversity in some patients to surviving recipient T cells and thymic progenitors. Expanded graft clones numbering several hundred reportedly gave rise to alpha-beta T cells about two months after transplant. T-cell numbers and diversity, one year after transplant, stemmed largely from T cells that were newly produced.

The material was PBMCs, mostly from graft donor cells, obtained 360 days after TCRalphabeta/CD19-depleted stem cell transplant. This receptor was taken from a boy less than two years old who had a stem cell transplant for acute myeloid leukemia, so the T cells may come from the graft donor. This chain links TRBV6-6 with TRBJ1-2; D is uncertain. This chain's CDR3 is CASSGLWGYGYTF. The CDR3 bases are TGTGCCAGCAGCGGGTTGTGGGGCTATGGCTACACCTTC.